This T cell receptor (beta chain) was identified in a study of T cell repertoires in cytomegalovirus infection. On the study more broadly: In public TCR beta signatures, there were indications of both CMV infection and matching HLA type.

TCRdb re-analysed the reads in MiXCR, keeping a single row per CDR3 protein. Counted here are approximately 500,000 distinct CDR3 sequences, approximately 16% occurring once; the ten biggest clones make up 24%. Trimming took 7 bases from V and 5 from J, leaving 20 bases between them. The CDR3 extends over 15 amino acids. The sequenced material came from CD8+ T cells from PBMCs. This rearrangement joins TRBV12-3 or TRBV12-4 to TRBJ1-1, with a weak D call TRBD1 (5 bases). This sequence was found in a human donor in good health (CMV status not recorded). Some clones in this sample may be carry-over from other donors' samples. The CDR3 loop is CASTFGGGDETEAFF. In DNA form, the CDR3 reads TGTGCCAGCACCTTCGGGGGAGGGGATGAGACTGAAGCTTTCTTT.